These 22 T cell receptor beta chains were sequenced from one sample in a study of cytotoxic CD8 clonotypes in ibrutinib-treated CLL. Generated by immunoSEQ multiplex PCR, the TCRdb table keeps only in-frame clones and is missing some. The table lists tens of thousands of clones, 55% to 65% of them singletons. The sample consisted of PBMCs, taken after 24 months of ibrutinib treatment. These receptors were obtained from a human donor with chronic lymphocytic leukemia.

This sequence joins TRBV28 and TRBJ1-1; D might be TRBD1 (6 bases). The ends were cut back, 9 bases at V and 8 bases at J, with 10 bases in the middle. This CDR3 spans 10 amino acids. Looked up from germline, CDR1 is MDHEN and CDR2 is SYDVKM. This CDR3 reads CASQGSEAFF. CDR3 coding DNA: TGTGCCAGTCAGGGGTCCGAAGCTTTCTTT.

The CDR3 here is CASSPQTGDTEAFF. The CDR3 region has the DNA TGTGCCAGCTCACCACAGACAGGGGACACTGAAGCTTTCTTT. V and J are TRBV18 and TRBJ1-1; TRBD1 matches at 8 bases. V shed 1 base and J 3 bases; nucleotides not matched to a gene: 1. Germline lookup yields CDR1 KGHSH and CDR2 LQKENI. The CDR3 is 14 amino acids.

The chain uses TRBV28 and TRBJ1-4; D is unclear. V dropped 7 bases and J dropped 8 bases, with 14 bases sitting between them. Germline values: CDR1 MDHEN, CDR2 SYDVKM. The CDR3 extends over 13 amino acids. This chain's CDR3 is CASTRFGREKLFF. The CDR3 coding sequence is TGTGCCAGCACTAGGTTTGGTCGGGAAAAACTGTTTTTT.

This clone was recorded once. CDR3 sequence reads: CASSVPLGGSTELFF. The DNA of the CDR3 is TGCGCCAGCAGCGTTCCCCTGGGCGGGAGTACGGAGCTGTTTTTT. The chain joins TRBV4-1 to TRBJ2-2; 7 bases match TRBD2. Germline V lookup: CDR1 MGHRA, CDR2 YSYEKL. The J segment lost 10 bases and the V segment lost 5 bases, leaving 13 bases of the junction unmatched. CDR3 size: 15 residues.

The genes are TRBV7-6 and TRBJ1-1; D is undetermined. Trimming stripped 0 bases from V and 0 bases from J, with 14 bases between. The germline gives CDR1 SGHVS, CDR2 FNYEAQ. The CDR3 is 17 residues long. This chain's CDR3 is CASSLARVGRLNTEAFF. The CDR3 DNA follows: TGTGCCAGCAGCTTAGCGCGGGTCGGCAGATTGAACACTGAAGCTTTCTTT.

The chain combines TRBV4-1 with TRBJ2-2; TRBD2 matches at 12 bases. Trimming took 3 bases from V and 0 from J; bases not matched to a gene: 5. The CDR3 length is 18 residues. In germline, CDR1 is MGHRA, CDR2 YSYEKL. The DNA of the CDR3 is TGCGCCAGCAGCCATGCAACTAGCGGGAGGACGAACACCGGGGAGCTGTTTTTT. Translating it yields CASSHATSGRTNTGELFF.

The chain recombines TRBV7-2 with TRBJ2-3; 8 nucleotides agree with TRBD2. The CDR3 runs to 17 residues. The V gene end was trimmed by 5 bases and the J gene end by 2 bases; junction bases not matched to a gene: 12. Germline V gene lookup returns CDR1 SGHTA and CDR2 FQGNSA. Here the CDR3 DNA reads TGTGCCAGCAGCGACTTGAGCGGGAGTCGATACACAGATACGCAGTATTTT. It specifies CASSDLSGSRYTDTQYF. Combining the CDR3 with reference TRBV7-2 and TRBJ2-3 gives the whole variable domain GAGVSQSPSNKVTEKGKDVELRCDPISGHTALYWYRQSLGQGLEFLIYFQGNSAPDKSGLPSDRFSAERTGGSVSTLTIQRTQQEDSAVYLCASSDLSGSRYTDTQYFGPGTRLTVL.

The J gene is TRBJ2-5, the V gene TRBV15, with 9 bases identical to TRBD1. This CDR3 region has 17 residues. CDR1 and CDR2 from the germline V gene are LNHNV and YYDKDF (reference sequence). V lost 2 bases and J lost 0; bases outside the gene matches: 7. The CDR3 loop reads CATSRSGGTGYQETQYF. CDR3 bases: TGTGCCACCAGCAGATCCGGAGGGACAGGGTACCAAGAGACCCAGTACTTC.

In its sample, this clone was seen once. The chain combines TRBV30 with TRBJ2-6; maybe TRBD1 (5 bases). The CDR3 sequence is 14 residues long. The V end lost 2 bases, the J end lost 2 bases, and 7 bases lay between the germline ends. The germline gives CDR1 GTSNPN, CDR2 SVGIG (reference sequence). The CDR3 region has the DNA TGTGCCTGGAGTCAAGGGGCTGGGGCCAACGTCCTGACTTTC. As protein: CAWSQGAGANVLTF.

This clone was detected many times. The chain links TRBV5-4 to TRBJ2-1; TRBD1 agrees at 7 bases. The germline CDR1 and CDR2 sequences are SGHNT and YYREEE (reference sequence). There are 15 residues in the CDR3. V shed 2 bases and J 3 bases; nucleotides not matched to a gene: 5. CDR3 sequence (DNA): TGTGCCAGCAGCTTTACAGGGGTTCTCTACAATGAGCAGTTCTTC. Translated, it gives CASSFTGVLYNEQFF.

The J gene is TRBJ2-7, the V gene TRBV19; tentatively, D is TRBD1 (5 bases). This CDR3 is built from 15 residues. Trimming stripped 6 bases from V and 2 bases from J, with 17 bases between. The V gene's germline CDR1 is LNHDA and CDR2 SQIVND (reference sequence). The DNA of the CDR3 is TGTGCCAGTAGCCGAGACAGAGGAAGAGCCTACGAGCAGTACTTC. Translated: CASSRDRGRAYEQYF.

The chain employs TRBV28 and TRBJ1-1; D is possibly TRBD1 (5 bases). CDR1 and CDR2 (germline): MDHEN, SYDVKM. The CDR3 spans 10 residues. Trimming took 6 bases from V and 8 from J, leaving 7 bases between them. DNA for the CDR3: TGTGCCAGCAGGAGGGGAGAAGCTTTCTTT. Translated: CASRRGEAFF.

The rearrangement uses TRBV4-2 and TRBJ2-3; D may be TRBD2 (6 bases). CDR1 LGHNA and CDR2 YNFKEQ come from the germline V gene. The CDR3 length is 16 residues. Trimming stripped 4 bases from V and 0 bases from J, with 14 bases between. CDR3 DNA sequence: TGTGCCAGCAGCCGCCGAATAGCGGAAAGCACAGATACGCAGTATTTT. Protein sequence: CASSRRIAESTDTQYF.

This clone was observed a few times. The rearrangement uses TRBV30 and TRBJ2-7; D may be TRBD2 (6 bases). The germline gives CDR1 GTSNPN, CDR2 SVGIG (reference sequence). The ends were cut back, 1 base at V and 4 bases at J, with 26 bases in the middle. The CDR3 spans 18 residues. The CDR3 coding sequence is TGTGCCTGGAGTGGACTACCGACTACAGGTCCCCGGGGGTACGAGCAGTACTTC. This encodes CAWSGLPTTGPRGYEQYF.

The chain employs TRBV6-1 and TRBJ2-1; D possibly corresponds to TRBD1 (6 bases). This CDR3 has 13 residues. CDR1 and CDR2 from the germline V gene are MNHNS and SASEGT. V was clipped by 8 bases and J by 1 base, with 9 bases between them. CDR3 protein: CASCQGSYNEQFF. The CDR3 DNA is TGTGCCAGCTGTCAGGGGTCCTACAATGAGCAGTTCTTC.

The chain uses TRBV5-1 and TRBJ1-1, with a possible D match to TRBD1 (6 bases). The germline CDR1 and CDR2 sequences are SGHRS and YFSETQ. V lost 4 bases, J lost 4 bases, and 14 bases lay in between. This CDR3 is 14 amino acids long. CDR3 nucleotide sequence: TGCGCCAGCAGCCCCTTAGGGGGGTCCACTGAAGCTTTCTTT. Its protein product is CASSPLGGSTEAFF.

This chain uses TRBV6-6 with TRBJ2-7; TRBD1 aligns across 7 bases. V lost 5 bases and J lost 2; bases outside the gene matches: 3. CDR3 length: 13 amino acids. Germline-derived CDR1 and CDR2 are MNHNY and SVGAGI (reference sequence). In nucleotides, the CDR3 is TGTGCCAGCAGTCAAGACAGGGCCTACGAGCAGTACGTC. Amino acids: CASSQDRAYEQYV.

V and J are TRBV28 and TRBJ2-1; no firm D call. The V end was cut by 4 bases, the J end by 1 base, with 11 bases between. Germline CDR1 reads MDHEN; CDR2 reads SYDVKM. This CDR3 comprises 15 residues. CDR3 amino acids: CASSSFRPSYNEQFF. CDR3 nucleotide sequence: TGTGCCAGCAGTTCTTTTCGTCCTTCCTACAATGAGCAGTTCTTC. Full variable domain (rest looked up from reference TRBV28 and TRBJ2-1): DVKVTQSSRYLVKRTGEKVFLECVQDMDHENMFWYRQDPGLGLRLIYFSYDVKMKEKGDIPEGYSVSREKKERFSLILESASTNQTSMYLCASSSFRPSYNEQFFGPGTRLTVL.

The V and J genes are TRBV2 and TRBJ2-3; 15 positions match TRBD2. The germline CDR1 and CDR2 sequences are SNHLY and FYNNEI. This CDR3 spans 20 amino acids. V lost 2 bases and J lost 2; bases outside the gene matches: 11. CDR3 sequence (DNA): TGTGCCAGCAGTGAAAGGAAGTGGGGGACTAGCGGGGGGTCCACAGATACGCAGTATTTT. Amino acids: CASSERKWGTSGGSTDTQYF.

The CDR3 DNA reads as TGTGCCAGCAGCCAACGGCCAGGTGACTACGAGCAGTACGTC. This codes for CASSQRPGDYEQYV. The J gene is TRBJ2-7, the V gene TRBV14; D uncertain. The V and J ends lost 2 bases and 3 bases respectively, with 11 bases between them. The CDR3 runs 14 residues. CDR1 and CDR2 from the germline V gene are SGHDN and FVKESK.

The chain uses TRBV19 and TRBJ1-6; D gene uncertain. Trimming left V 6 bases short and J 6 bases short, with 12 bases between. The CDR3 is 14 residues long. Germline values: CDR1 LNHDA, CDR2 SQIVND (reference sequence). The CDR3 coding sequence is TGTGCCAGTAGCCCTGGGTGGGCTAATTCACCCCTCCACTTT. Protein product: CASSPGWANSPLHF.

This chain connects TRBV27 to TRBJ2-1; 9 bases are a match to TRBD2. Germline trimming cut 3 bases from V and 7 bases from J; bases unmatched to any gene: 7. CDR1 is MNHEY and CDR2 is SMNVEV in the germline V gene (reference sequence). There are 15 residues in the CDR3. CDR3 sequence (DNA): TGTGCCAGCAGTTTCTTTAGCGGGGGTGGAAATGAGCAGTTCTTC. Translation gives CASSFFSGGGNEQFF.